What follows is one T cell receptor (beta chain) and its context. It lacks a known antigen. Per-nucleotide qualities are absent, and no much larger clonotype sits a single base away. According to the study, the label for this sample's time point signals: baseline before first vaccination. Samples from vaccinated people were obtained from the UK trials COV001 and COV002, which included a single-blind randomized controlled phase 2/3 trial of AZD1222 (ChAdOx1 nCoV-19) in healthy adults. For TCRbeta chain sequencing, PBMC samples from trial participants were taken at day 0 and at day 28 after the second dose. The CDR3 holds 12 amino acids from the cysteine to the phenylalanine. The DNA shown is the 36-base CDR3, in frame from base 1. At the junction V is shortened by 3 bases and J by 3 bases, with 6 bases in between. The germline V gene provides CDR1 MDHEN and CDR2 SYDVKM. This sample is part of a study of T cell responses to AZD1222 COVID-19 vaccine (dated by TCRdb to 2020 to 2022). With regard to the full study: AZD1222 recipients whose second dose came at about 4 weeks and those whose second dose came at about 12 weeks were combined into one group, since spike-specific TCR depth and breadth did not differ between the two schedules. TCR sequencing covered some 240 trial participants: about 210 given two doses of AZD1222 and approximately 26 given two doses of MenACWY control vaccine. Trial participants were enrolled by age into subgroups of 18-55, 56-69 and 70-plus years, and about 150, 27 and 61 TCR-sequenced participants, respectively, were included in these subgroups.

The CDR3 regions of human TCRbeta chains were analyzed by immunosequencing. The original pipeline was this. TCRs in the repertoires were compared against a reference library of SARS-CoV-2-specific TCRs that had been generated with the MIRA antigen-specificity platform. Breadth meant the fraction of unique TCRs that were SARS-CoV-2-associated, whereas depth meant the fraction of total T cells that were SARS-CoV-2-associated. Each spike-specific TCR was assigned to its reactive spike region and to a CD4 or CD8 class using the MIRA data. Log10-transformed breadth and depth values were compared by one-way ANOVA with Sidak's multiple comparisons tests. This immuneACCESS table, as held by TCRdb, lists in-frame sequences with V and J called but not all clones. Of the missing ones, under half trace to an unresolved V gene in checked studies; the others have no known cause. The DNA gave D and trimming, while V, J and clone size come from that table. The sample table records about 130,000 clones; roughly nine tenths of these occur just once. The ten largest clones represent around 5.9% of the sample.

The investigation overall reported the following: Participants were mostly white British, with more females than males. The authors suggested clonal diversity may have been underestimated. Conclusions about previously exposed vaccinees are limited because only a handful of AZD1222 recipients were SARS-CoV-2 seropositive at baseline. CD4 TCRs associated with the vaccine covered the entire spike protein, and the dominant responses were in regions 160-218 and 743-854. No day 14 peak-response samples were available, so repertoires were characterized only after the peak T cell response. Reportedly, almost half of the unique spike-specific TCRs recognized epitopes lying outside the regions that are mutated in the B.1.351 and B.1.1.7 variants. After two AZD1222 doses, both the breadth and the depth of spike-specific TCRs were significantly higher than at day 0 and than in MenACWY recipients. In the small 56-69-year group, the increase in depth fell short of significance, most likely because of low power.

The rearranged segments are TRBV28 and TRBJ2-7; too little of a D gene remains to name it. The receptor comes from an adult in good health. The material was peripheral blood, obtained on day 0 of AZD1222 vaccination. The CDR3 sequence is CASSFLVYEQYF. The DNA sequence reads TGTGCCAGCAGTTTCCTGGTCTACGAGCAGTACTTC.